This T cell receptor beta chain appears in the sequencing data of a study of OX40 agonist ivuxolimab in advanced cancers. Findings and limits, study-wide: Which antigen the expanded peripheral T cells recognized is unknown.

About this clone itself: Its antigen remains unidentified.

The germline CDR1 and CDR2 sequences are KGHSH and LQKENI. The CDR3 loop spans 17 amino acids. The V gene end was trimmed by 4 bases and the J gene end by 0 bases; junction bases not matched to a gene: 9. The table came from immunoSEQ multiplex PCR; TCRdb's copy has only in-frame clones and leaves some out. In the table there are tens of thousands of clones, 70% to 85% of which are singletons. This chain uses TRBV18 with TRBJ2-1, with 7 bases identical to TRBD1. Sequencing used CD4+ or CD8+ T cells sorted from blood, obtained in a trial of the OX40 agonist ivuxolimab. The TCR originated in an adult with an advanced solid tumor such as melanoma, head and neck, liver or kidney cancer. The CDR3 sequence: CASSQYRGLSSYNEQFF. In nucleotides, the CDR3 is TGTGCCAGCTCACAGTACAGGGGTTTGAGCTCCTACAATGAGCAGTTCTTC.